This TCR beta chain was sequenced for a study of blood T cell repertoires in COVID-19. Across the study: Italy, Spain and the United States were the sources of the convalescent and acute COVID-19 samples. The cDNA or gDNA used as material had been derived from T cells, B-cell-depleted T cells, or PBMCs.

The Seattle patients joined while their infection was active and were tracked longitudinally afterward. In the authors' methods: Reference gene primer amplification yielded estimated nucleated cell counts. The repertoire was sequenced with immunoSEQ multiplex PCR; TCRdb's copy has only in-frame clones and lacks some. D and trimming come from the DNA, and the V and J calls and clone size come from that table. The sample yields around 210,000 clones, about 84% seen once. This CDR3 spans 15 amino acids. With V trimmed by 2 bases and J by 7 bases, 5 bases remained unmatched. Germline assignment: CDR1 KGHSH and CDR2 LQKENI. This clone came up once.

Source material: peripheral blood. The gene calls are TRBV18 and TRBJ1-6; TRBD1 matches at 7 bases. This sequence originates from an elderly woman with COVID-19, enrolled during active disease. CDR3 DNA sequence: TGTGCCAGCTCACCAGGTGAGGACAGGAATTCACCCCTCCACTTT. This encodes CASSPGEDRNSPLHF.